These T cell receptor beta chains were read from a single sample in a study of blood T cell repertoires in COVID-19. The repertoire was sequenced with immunoSEQ multiplex PCR; TCRdb's copy has only in-frame clones and lacks some. The data show just under 350,000 clones, about nine tenths seen once. Sample: peripheral blood. All receptors come from a woman aged 70 to 79 with COVID-19, enrolled during active disease. Both conserved end residues are part of each CDR3. The D gene is left open where the match is weak. The size field is filled for only some rows; it gives once, few, many or a size class.

cdr3_aa: CASTLLDRGTEAFF
cdr3_nt: TGCGCCAGCACCCTCCTGGACAGGGGCACTGAAGCTTTCTTT
v_call: TRBV5-1
j_call: TRBJ1-1
clone_size: .
cdr3_length: 14
d_call: TRBD1

cdr3_aa: CASSPTRGNSPLHF
cdr3_nt: TGTGCCAGCTCCCCCACGAGGGGGAATTCACCCCTCCACTTT
v_call: TRBV18
j_call: TRBJ1-6
clone_size: few
cdr3_length: 14
d_call: .

cdr3_aa: CASSEAGGGYTEAFF
cdr3_nt: TGTGCCAGCAGTGAAGCAGGGGGAGGGTACACTGAAGCTTTCTTT
v_call: TRBV2
j_call: TRBJ1-1
clone_size: once
cdr3_length: 15
d_call: .

cdr3_aa: CASSRQGAGGEKLFF
cdr3_nt: TGTGCCAGCAGCCGACAGGGGGCGGGAGGTGAAAAACTGTTTTTT
v_call: TRBV3-1/TRBV3-2
j_call: TRBJ1-4
clone_size: .
cdr3_length: 15
d_call: TRBD1

cdr3_aa: CASSPRQGGNSPLHF
cdr3_nt: TGTGCCAGCAGTCCAAGACAGGGCGGTAATTCACCCCTCCACTTT
v_call: TRBV27
j_call: TRBJ1-6
clone_size: .
cdr3_length: 15
d_call: TRBD1

cdr3_aa: CASRSLKGYQETQYF
cdr3_nt: TGTGCCAGCAGATCCCTAAAGGGGTACCAAGAGACCCAGTACTTC
v_call: TRBV6-5
j_call: TRBJ2-5
clone_size: .
cdr3_length: 15
d_call: .

cdr3_aa: CATSDTVRASTDTQYF
cdr3_nt: TGTGCCACCAGTGACACAGTCCGAGCTAGCACAGATACGCAGTATTTT
v_call: TRBV24-1
j_call: TRBJ2-3
clone_size: .
cdr3_length: 16
d_call: .

cdr3_aa: CASSFGLRGNTIYF
cdr3_nt: TGTGCCAGCAGCTTCGGTCTTCGGGGAAACACCATATATTTT
v_call: TRBV11-2
j_call: TRBJ1-3
clone_size: .
cdr3_length: 14
d_call: .

cdr3_aa: CASRLGENTEAFF
cdr3_nt: TGCGCCAGCAGGTTAGGGGAGAACACTGAAGCTTTCTTT
v_call: TRBV5-1
j_call: TRBJ1-1
clone_size: .
cdr3_length: 13
d_call: .

cdr3_aa: CASSIPGRGNNQPQHF
cdr3_nt: TGTGCCAGTAGTATCCCCGGCAGGGGTAACAATCAGCCCCAGCATTTT
v_call: TRBV19
j_call: TRBJ1-5
clone_size: .
cdr3_length: 16
d_call: .

cdr3_aa: CAWTGTGTYEQYF
cdr3_nt: TGTGCCTGGACCGGGACAGGAACCTACGAGCAGTACTTC
v_call: TRBV30
j_call: TRBJ2-7
clone_size: few
cdr3_length: 13
d_call: TRBD1

cdr3_aa: CASSSRTENTGELFF
cdr3_nt: TGTGCCAGCAGCTCACGGACAGAAAACACCGGGGAGCTGTTTTTT
v_call: TRBV5-4
j_call: TRBJ2-2
clone_size: .
cdr3_length: 15
d_call: .

cdr3_aa: CASSFEGEETQYF
cdr3_nt: TGCGCCAGCAGCTTTGAGGGAGAAGAGACCCAGTACTTC
v_call: TRBV5-1
j_call: TRBJ2-5
clone_size: once
cdr3_length: 13
d_call: .

cdr3_aa: CASAPGGPNYGYTF
cdr3_nt: TGTGCCAGCGCCCCAGGGGGCCCTAACTATGGCTACACCTTC
v_call: TRBV21-1
j_call: TRBJ1-2
clone_size: .
cdr3_length: 14
d_call: .

cdr3_aa: CASSVAAGQGNAGELFF
cdr3_nt: TGTGCCAGCAGCGTAGCCGCCGGACAGGGTAATGCCGGGGAGCTGTTTTTT
v_call: TRBV9
j_call: TRBJ2-2
clone_size: .
cdr3_length: 17
d_call: TRBD1

cdr3_aa: CATSDLHGGFDEQFF
cdr3_nt: TGTGCCACCAGTGATTTGCACGGCGGGTTCGATGAGCAGTTCTTC
v_call: TRBV24-1
j_call: TRBJ2-1
clone_size: .
cdr3_length: 15
d_call: .

cdr3_aa: CSVESRDRGEYEQYF
cdr3_nt: TGCAGCGTTGAGTCCCGGGACAGGGGGGAGTACGAGCAGTACTTC
v_call: TRBV29-1
j_call: TRBJ2-7
clone_size: .
cdr3_length: 15
d_call: TRBD1